These 7 T cell receptor beta chains share one sample of origin, sequenced in a study of molecular identifiers for immune sequencing clone quantification (dated 2018 in TCRdb). The library came from PCR. These reads were obtained on an Illumina HiSeq 4000. The public reads were quality trimmed at Q25 with fastp and then assembled into clones with MiXCR by TCRdb, keeping productive beta chains. One record per CDR3 amino acid sequence lists the most common genes and DNA. This sample gives 600,000 to 650,000 distinct CDR3 sequences in total; around 20% of them show up just once. Roughly 0.9% of the sample goes to the ten largest clones. The source material was naive CD8+ T cells from blood, with Jurkat cell RNA spiked in. This sample's cell subset or site label indicates: FACS-sorted CD8+CD4-CCR7+CD45RA+ naive T cells. The source is a human donor in good health. Some libraries in this study had Jurkat cell RNA spiked in.

Many counts were recorded for this clonotype. The chain is built from TRBV27 and TRBJ2-2, with 11 bases fitting TRBD2. After removal of 3 bases from V and 10 bases from J, the junction contained 10 bases not matched to a gene. From germline, CDR1 is MNHEY and CDR2 SMNVEV (reference sequence). The CDR3 length is 16 residues. CDR3 loop: CASSFGLAGGPEELFF. For the CDR3, the DNA is TGTGCCAGCAGTTTTGGGTTAGCGGGAGGGCCCGAGGAGCTGTTTTTT.

This chain joins TRBV25-1 and TRBJ1-1; D may be TRBD1 (5 bases). V lost 3 bases and J 3 bases, leaving 14 bases between the germline ends. The CDR3 extends over 15 amino acids. Germline-derived CDR1 and CDR2 are MGHDK and SYGVNS. Here the CDR3 reads CASSDPGHGYTEAFF. CDR3 DNA sequence: TGTGCCAGCAGTGACCCCGGACACGGGTACACTGAAGCTTTCTTT. Full variable domain (outside the CDR3, taken from reference TRBV25-1 and TRBJ1-1): EADIYQTPRYLVIGTGKKITLECSQTMGHDKMYWYQQDPGMELHLIHYSYGVNSTEKGDLSSESTVSRIRTEHFPLTLESARPSHTSQYLCASSDPGHGYTEAFFGQGTRLTVV.

This clonotype has at least ten counts. This sequence joins TRBV9 and TRBJ2-3; D is ambiguous. V lost 2 bases and J lost 2, with 15 bases in between. Germline assignment: CDR1 SGDLS and CDR2 YYNGEE. The CDR3 loop spans 16 amino acids. CDR3 loop: CASSVVETPTTDTQYF. The CDR3 bases are TGTGCCAGCAGCGTCGTGGAGACACCCACCACAGATACGCAGTATTTT.

As for this clonotype: A much larger clone differs from this one at a single base, so this may be a read error. Because it lacks the conserved phenylalanine or tryptophan at the end, this CDR3 is likely a read error. The chain combines TRBV29-1 with TRBJ2-7; D is unclear. Germline V CDR1 and CDR2: SQVTM, ANQGSEA. The CDR3 spans 12 residues. The ends were cut back, 0 bases at V and 7 bases at J, with 10 bases in the middle. The CDR3 spells CSVEDVVREQYS. The CDR3 nucleotides read TGCAGCGTTGAAGACGTGGTGAGGGAGCAGTACTCC.

The rearrangement joins TRBV7-9 to TRBJ2-7; D gene uncertain. Germline V gene lookup returns CDR1 SEHNR and CDR2 FQNEAQ (reference sequence). The CDR3 consists of 15 residues. The germline V and J ends were trimmed by 3 bases and 4 bases, with 16 bases remaining between them. The CDR3 DNA reads TGTGCCAGCAGCTTTACCCTGGCAGGCCCTTACGAGCAGTACTTC. It is translated as CASSFTLAGPYEQYF.

This clonotype has just a few counts. The chain has TRBV12-3 or TRBV12-4 and TRBJ1-6; D unresolved. V lost 5 bases, J lost 0 bases, and 8 bases lay in between. The CDR3 is 15 amino acids. For the CDR3, the DNA is TGTGCCAGCAGTGACCAGAGCTCCTATAATTCACCCCTCCACTTT. It specifies CASSDQSSYNSPLHF.

The table lists this clonotype with many counts. The chain has TRBV27 and TRBJ1-6, with TRBD1 as a possible D gene (5 bases). The CDR3 contains 15 residues. Per the germline V gene, CDR1 is MNHEY and CDR2 is SMNVEV (reference sequence). V lost 3 bases to trimming and J lost 2 bases, with 8 bases between them. The CDR3 DNA sequence: TGTGCCAGCAGTTTGTTGGACACCTATAATTCACCCCTCCACTTT. It encodes CASSLLDTYNSPLHF.